These 8 T cell receptor beta chains were sequenced from one sample in a study of blood T cells in healthy people across ages. A J-beta primer mix and a sample-barcoded 5' primer were used in a second PCR of roughly 7 to 12 cycles. In TCRdb, the 5' RACE reads were re-called with MiXCR into one record per CDR3 protein. The repertoire holds 800,000 or so distinct CDR3 sequences, with 62% as singletons. Sequenced: blood. The source of these receptors is a man aged 25 to 40 in good health.

The J gene is TRBJ1-1, the V gene TRBV12-3 or TRBV12-4; D not certain. V lost 4 bases, J lost 5 bases, and 8 bases lay in between. The CDR3 has 12 residues. In DNA form, the CDR3 reads TGTGCCAGCAGTTCGGCGGGGACTGAAGCTTTCTTT. Its translation: CASSSAGTEAFF.

There are a few counts of this clonotype. The chain is built from TRBV29-1 and TRBJ2-3, with 11 bases aligning to TRBD1. The V gene's germline CDR1 is SQVTM and CDR2 ANQGSEA. Trimming removed 4 bases from V and 5 bases from J; junction bases left unmatched: 5. This CDR3 has 14 residues. CDR3 loop: CSVVWTGGGDTQYF. The CDR3 region has the DNA TGCAGCGTTGTTTGGACAGGGGGCGGAGATACGCAGTATTTT.

This clonotype showed up just a few times. CDR3 coding DNA: TGTGCCAGCACTCCCACGGGTTCCTACGAGCAGTACTTC. Its protein is CASTPTGSYEQYF. The V gene is TRBV6-6, the J gene TRBJ2-7; D remains ambiguous. Germline V gene lookup returns CDR1 MNHNY and CDR2 SVGAGI (reference sequence). With 7 bases removed from V and 1 base from J, the gap between germline ends came to 11 bases. The CDR3 consists of 13 residues.

A single count supports this clonotype. V and J are TRBV5-6 and TRBJ1-1, with 8 bases lining up with TRBD1. CDR1 and CDR2 from the germline V gene are SGHDT and YYEEEE. The V and J ends lost 5 bases and 6 bases, in that order; junction bases with no gene match: 12. The CDR3 sequence is 15 residues long. CDR3 DNA sequence: TGTGCCAGCAGTGGAACGCAGGGGGCGAGAGCTGAAGCTTTCTTT. As protein: CASSGTQGARAEAFF.

This chain connects TRBV18 to TRBJ2-1; D uncertain. The CDR3 length is 14 residues. With 2 bases removed from V and 7 bases from J, the gap between germline ends came to 12 bases. In germline, CDR1 is KGHSH, CDR2 LQKENI. The CDR3 loop reads CASSPGISNNEQFF. The CDR3 nucleotides are TGTGCCAGCTCACCAGGGATTAGTAATAATGAGCAGTTCTTC.

This clonotype was detected ten times or more. The chain couples TRBV3-1 to TRBJ2-3; D uncertain. V was shortened by 4 bases and J by 6 bases, with 14 bases between the two germline ends. Germline-derived CDR1 and CDR2 are LGHDT and YNNKEL (reference sequence). The CDR3 loop spans 14 amino acids. CDR3 loop: CASSPQPQTDTQYF. CDR3 DNA: TGTGCCAGCAGCCCCCAGCCCCAGACCGATACGCAGTATTTT.

The rearrangement joins TRBV6-6 to TRBJ2-5; 9 positions agree with TRBD2. The V segment lost 6 bases and the J segment 5 bases; nucleotides outside the gene matches: 13. The germline V gene encodes CDR1 MNHNY and CDR2 SVGAGI (reference sequence). This CDR3 is 16 amino acids long. The CDR3 nucleotides are TGTGCCAGCAGGGCTTGGGCGGGGGGGCCGGTGGAGACCCAGTACTTC. It specifies CASRAWAGGPVETQYF.

This clonotype was recorded many times. J is TRBJ2-7 and V is TRBV6-5; 8 positions match TRBD2. Per germline, CDR1 MNHEY and CDR2 SVGAGI. With V trimmed by 0 bases and J by 6 bases, 7 bases remained unmatched. The CDR3 spans 15 residues. CDR3 in DNA: TGTGCCAGCAGTTACTCGACACGGGGGGGCGGCGAGCAGTACTTC. Protein sequence: CASSYSTRGGGEQYF.